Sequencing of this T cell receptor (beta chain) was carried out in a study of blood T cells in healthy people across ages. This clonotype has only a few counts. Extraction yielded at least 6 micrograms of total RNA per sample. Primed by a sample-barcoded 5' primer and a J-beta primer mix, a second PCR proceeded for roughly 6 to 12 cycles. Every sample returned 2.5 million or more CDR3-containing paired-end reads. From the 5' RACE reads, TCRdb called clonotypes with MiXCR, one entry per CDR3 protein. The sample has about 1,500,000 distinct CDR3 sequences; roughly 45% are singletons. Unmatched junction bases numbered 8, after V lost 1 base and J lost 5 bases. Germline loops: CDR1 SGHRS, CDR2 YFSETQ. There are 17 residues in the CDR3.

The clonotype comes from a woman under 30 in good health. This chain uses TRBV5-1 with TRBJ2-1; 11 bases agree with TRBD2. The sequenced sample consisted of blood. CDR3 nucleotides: TGCGCCAGCAGCTTGATAGATCTAGCGGGGGGAAACAATGAGCAGTTCTTC. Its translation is CASSLIDLAGGNNEQFF.